The 24 T cell receptor beta chains below come from one sample, sequenced in a study of CD8 T cell repertoires and HIV-1 epitope variants. Sequenced by immunoSEQ multiplex PCR; TCRdb stores in-frame clones only, minus some. The repertoire includes under 100,000 clones, just under 75% of them detected once, and around a quarter sits in the top ten. The specimen was uncultured baseline CD8+ T cells from peripheral blood mononuclear cells (PBMCs). The origin of the receptors is a male donor with HIV.

The chain joins TRBV19 to TRBJ2-7; the match to TRBD1 covers 9 bases. V gave up 4 bases and J gave up 3 bases; unmatched junction bases: 7. Germline CDR1 and CDR2: LNHDA and SQIVND (reference sequence). The CDR3 runs to 15 residues. Here the CDR3 reads CASSTDGTGSYEQYF. The CDR3 DNA reads as TGTGCCAGTAGTACAGATGGGACAGGGAGCTACGAGCAGTACTTC.

The chain joins TRBV5-4 to TRBJ1-4; TRBD1 might be the D (6 bases). The CDR3 is made up of 14 amino acids. Germline V lookup: CDR1 SGHNT, CDR2 YYREEE (reference sequence). V was cut by 5 bases and J by 10 bases, with 18 bases left in between. CDR3 protein: CASSLGAGEGKLFF. The CDR3 DNA follows: TGTGCCAGCAGTCTCGGGGCAGGGGAAGGAAAACTGTTTTTT.

This sequence joins TRBV5-4 and TRBJ2-7; D unresolved. The CDR3 covers 13 residues. Germline V gene sequence: CDR1 SGHNT, CDR2 YYREEE (reference sequence). V was pared by 0 bases and J by 6 bases, with 10 bases between. CDR3 bases: TGTGCCAGCAGCTTGGTTGGGGATTCCGAGCAGTACTTC. Translation: CASSLVGDSEQYF.

This chain uses TRBV6-5 with TRBJ2-3; tentative D call: TRBD1 (5 bases). Germline values: CDR1 MNHEY, CDR2 SVGAGI. Trimming removed 7 bases at V and 2 bases at J, with 13 bases between. The CDR3 length is 14 residues. The CDR3 DNA is TGTGCCAGCAATCAGGGATTTTCCACAGATACGCAGTATTTT. Translated: CASNQGFSTDTQYF.

The table lists this clone with many counts. Other nucleotide sequences in the sample specify the same CDR3. In DNA form, the CDR3 reads TGTGCCAGCAGCTTATCAGTTTCGTCTGGAAACACCATATATTTT. Protein: CASSLSVSSGNTIYF. The V and J genes are TRBV7-9 and TRBJ1-3; D is undetermined. Germline values: CDR1 SEHNR, CDR2 FQNEAQ (reference sequence). CDR3 size: 15 residues. V lost 2 bases to trimming and J lost 1 base, with 9 bases between them.

The CDR3 region has the DNA TGTGCCAGCAGCCTTATTTACTCTGGGGCCAACGTCCTGACTTTC. It encodes CASSLIYSGANVLTF. This chain links TRBV5-5 with TRBJ2-6; D is unclear. This CDR3 region has 15 residues. Trimming stripped 4 bases from V and 0 bases from J, with 8 bases between. Germline lookup yields CDR1 SGHKS and CDR2 YYEKEE (reference sequence).

The chain joins TRBV27 to TRBJ2-7; no reliable D call. There are 12 residues in the CDR3. Germline V gene lookup returns CDR1 MNHEY and CDR2 SMNVEV (reference sequence). With 6 bases removed from V and 7 bases from J, the gap between germline ends came to 13 bases. Here the CDR3 DNA reads TGTGCCAGCAGCCCGCGCATGGGGGAGCAGTACTTC. Translating it yields CASSPRMGEQYF.

The chain links TRBV5-6 to TRBJ1-4, with D possibly being TRBD1 (5 bases). The V end lost 0 bases, the J end lost 8 bases, and 14 bases lay between the germline ends. CDR3 size: 15 residues. Looked up from germline, CDR1 is SGHDT and CDR2 is YYEEEE. The CDR3 DNA is TGTGCCAGCAGCTTGGACAGGCGGCGGGGGGAAAAACTGTTTTTT. As protein: CASSLDRRRGEKLFF.

V and J are TRBV6-5 and TRBJ2-5, with 12 positions matching TRBD1. CDR1 and CDR2 from the germline V gene are MNHEY and SVGAGI. CDR3 length: 15 residues. The junction had 7 bases not matched to a gene; V was cut back by 5 bases and J by 6 bases. CDR3 bases: TGTGCCAGCAGTGCCGGGACAGGGGGCCCAAAGACCCAGTACTTC. Its translation is CASSAGTGGPKTQYF.

This clone ranks as medium-sized (0.01 to 0.1%). This chain joins TRBV29-1 and TRBJ2-1; 8 bases match TRBD1. The CDR3 contains 14 residues. With V trimmed by 3 bases and J by 4 bases, 5 bases remained unmatched. Germline values: CDR1 SQVTM, CDR2 ANQGSEA. Here the CDR3 reads CSVDHWDRYNEQFF. The CDR3 DNA follows: TGCAGCGTTGACCACTGGGACAGGTACAATGAGCAGTTCTTC.

This clone was detected once. The chain links TRBV9 to TRBJ2-7; 10 positions match TRBD1. The V segment lost 0 bases and the J segment 4 bases; nucleotides outside the gene matches: 1. This CDR3 has 14 residues. CDR1 SGDLS and CDR2 YYNGEE come from the germline V gene. This chain's CDR3 is CASSVGQGAYEQYF. CDR3 DNA sequence: TGTGCCAGCAGCGTAGGACAGGGGGCGTACGAGCAGTACTTC.

The V gene is TRBV5-5, the J gene TRBJ1-3; perhaps TRBD1 as D (5 bases). V lost 5 bases to trimming and J lost 2 bases, with 23 bases between them. The CDR3 has 18 residues. Germline CDR1 SGHKS, CDR2 YYEKEE (reference sequence). CDR3 sequence: CASRMTGGYRFAGNTIYF. The DNA for the CDR3 is TGTGCCAGCAGGATGACGGGGGGGTACCGCTTCGCTGGAAACACCATATATTTT.

J is TRBJ2-6 and V is TRBV4-1; D possibly corresponds to TRBD1 (5 bases). Trimming shortened V by 1 base and J by 3 bases, and 19 bases separated the two germline ends. CDR1 and CDR2 (germline): MGHRA, YSYEKL. CDR3 length equals 19 residues. The CDR3 protein is CASSQAEGELQRGANVLTF. Written as DNA, the CDR3 is TGCGCCAGCAGCCAAGCCGAAGGGGAACTACAGCGTGGGGCCAACGTCCTGACTTTC.

V and J are TRBV6-6 and TRBJ2-5, with D tentatively TRBD1 (6 bases). Germline V gene data show CDR1 as MNHNY and CDR2 as SVGAGI (reference sequence). The CDR3 runs to 14 residues. Trimming left V 10 bases short and J 1 base short, with 16 bases between. Here the CDR3 reads CATGAGAIQETQYF. DNA of the CDR3: TGTGCCACCGGAGCAGGGGCGATCCAAGAGACCCAGTACTTC.

The V call is TRBV7-9, the J call TRBJ2-7, with TRBD1 matching 8 bases. CDR1 is SEHNR and CDR2 is FQNEAQ in the germline V gene (reference sequence). The junction had 11 bases not matched to a gene; V was cut back by 5 bases and J by 2 bases. This CDR3 has 16 residues. CDR3 bases: TGTGCCAGCAGCGCCAGACCGGGACAGGAGACCTACGAGCAGTACTTC. Protein product: CASSARPGQETYEQYF.

This clone was counted a single time. The rearrangement uses TRBV18 and TRBJ2-1, with D possibly TRBD1 on 6 matching bases. Looked up from germline, CDR1 is KGHSH and CDR2 is LQKENI. The CDR3 sequence is 14 residues long. V dropped 3 bases and J dropped 4 bases, with 10 bases sitting between them. The CDR3 DNA reads as TGTGCCAGCTCACCGGACAGCAGGTACAATGAGCAGTTCTTC. Its translation: CASSPDSRYNEQFF.

The chain links TRBV2 to TRBJ2-3; possible D gene TRBD2, 5 bases. Trimming removed 4 bases from V and 1 base from J, with 12 bases in between. There are 15 residues in the CDR3. Germline CDR1 reads SNHLY; CDR2 reads FYNNEI. CDR3 coding DNA: TGTGCCAGCAGTGCCGGCCGGGGAGGCACAGATACGCAGTATTTT. It translates to CASSAGRGGTDTQYF.

The chain couples TRBV5-6 to TRBJ1-4; tentatively, D is TRBD1 (6 bases). This CDR3 contains 15 residues. V shed 0 bases and J shed 12 bases, with 18 bases lying between them. Germline V gene sequence: CDR1 SGHDT, CDR2 YYEEEE. The CDR3 coding sequence is TGTGCCAGCAGCTTGGGACAGGAAATCTCGTCGGAACTGTTTTTT. This gives the protein CASSLGQEISSELFF.

The chain couples TRBV6-1 to TRBJ1-4; D not resolved. The germline V gene has CDR1 MNHNS and CDR2 SASEGT. V was shortened by 0 bases and J by 7 bases, with 9 bases between the two germline ends. CDR3 length equals 14 residues. The DNA for the CDR3 is TGTGCCAGCAGTGAAGCAGGTTGGAGTGAAAAACTGTTTTTT. Protein: CASSEAGWSEKLFF.

The chain recombines TRBV27 with TRBJ2-1, with 8 bases lining up with TRBD2. The germline V gene encodes CDR1 MNHEY and CDR2 SMNVEV (reference sequence). The CDR3 sequence is 14 residues long. V lost 2 bases, J lost 7 bases, and 4 bases stayed unmatched. As DNA, the CDR3 is TGTGCCAGCAGTTTAAGGGGACTAGGGAATGAGCAGTTCTTC. Protein: CASSLRGLGNEQFF.

The table lists this clone with a few counts. The V gene is TRBV21-1, the J gene TRBJ1-3; the table's D call TRBD1 went unverified against the DNA. TRBV21-1 is classified as a pseudogene. The CDR3 consists of 16 residues. CDR3 nucleotides: TGTGCCAGCAGCAATCGGCCGGGACAGGCAAGTAACACCATATATTTT. Encoded protein: CASSNRPGQASNTIYF.

The V call is TRBV9, the J call TRBJ1-1, with 9 bases lining up with TRBD1. The CDR3 loop spans 14 amino acids. Germline V gives CDR1 SGDLS, CDR2 YYNGEE. V gave up 3 bases and J gave up 7 bases; unmatched junction bases: 7. This CDR3 is CASSDGTGRYEAFF. The CDR3 DNA is TGTGCCAGCAGCGACGGGACAGGGAGATATGAAGCTTTCTTT.

The chain employs TRBV7-6 and TRBJ1-1, with TRBD1 matching over 8 bases. V was clipped by 6 bases and J by 0 bases; unmatched bases: 6. This CDR3 is built from 15 residues. CDR1 is SGHVS, CDR2 FNYEAQ, per germline. CDR3 DNA: TGTGCCAGCAGTGGACAGGGATTAATGAACACTGAAGCTTTCTTT. Residues: CASSGQGLMNTEAFF.

This clone was detected once. The rearrangement joins TRBV5-1 to TRBJ2-6; D might be TRBD1 (5 bases). CDR3 size: 16 residues. Per germline, CDR1 SGHRS and CDR2 YFSETQ. V was shortened by 2 bases and J by 2 bases, with 11 bases between the two germline ends. The CDR3, as DNA: TGCGCCAGCAGCTTACAGGTCAGGACTGGGGCCAACGTCCTGACTTTC. It specifies CASSLQVRTGANVLTF. Full variable domain (missing parts from reference TRBV5-1 and TRBJ2-6): KAGVTQTPRYLIKTRGQQVTLSCSPISGHRSVSWYQQTPGQGLQFLFEYFSETQRNKGNFPGRFSGRQFSNSRSEMNVSTLELGDSALYLCASSLQVRTGANVLTFGAGSRLTVL.